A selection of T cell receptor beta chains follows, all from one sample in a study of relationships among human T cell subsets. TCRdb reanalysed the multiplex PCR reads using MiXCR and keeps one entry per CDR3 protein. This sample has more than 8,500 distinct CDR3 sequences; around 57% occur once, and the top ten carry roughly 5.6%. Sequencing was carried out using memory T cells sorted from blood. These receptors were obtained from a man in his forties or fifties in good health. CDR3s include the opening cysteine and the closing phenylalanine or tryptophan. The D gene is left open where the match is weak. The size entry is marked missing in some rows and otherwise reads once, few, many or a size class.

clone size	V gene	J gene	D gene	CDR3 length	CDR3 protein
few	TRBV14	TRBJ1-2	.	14	CASSQVGVNYGYTF
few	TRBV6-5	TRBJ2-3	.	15	CASSYGGPGTDTQYF
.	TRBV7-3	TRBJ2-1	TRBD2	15	CASSLTSGLYNEQFF
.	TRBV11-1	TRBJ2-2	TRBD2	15	CASSIGGVNTGELFF
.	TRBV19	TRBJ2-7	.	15	CASSIDAFNSYEQYF
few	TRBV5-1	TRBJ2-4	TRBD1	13	CASSSGQRNIQYF
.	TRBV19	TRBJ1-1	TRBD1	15	CASNNLDRANTEAFF
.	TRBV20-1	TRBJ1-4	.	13	CSAGQRTNEKLFF
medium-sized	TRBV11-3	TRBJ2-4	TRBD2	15	CASSGGVTPQNIQYF
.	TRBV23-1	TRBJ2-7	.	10	CASNQVSQYF
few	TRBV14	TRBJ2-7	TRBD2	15	CASSQNVGGRSEQYF
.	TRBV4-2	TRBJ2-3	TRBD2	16	CASSQGTSGSTDTQYF
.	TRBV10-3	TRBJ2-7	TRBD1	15	CAIRGTGQNNGEQYF
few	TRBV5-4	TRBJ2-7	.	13	CASSSRGTYEQYF
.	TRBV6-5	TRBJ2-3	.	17	CASSYSRGPSSTDTQYF
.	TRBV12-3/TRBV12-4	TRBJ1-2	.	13	CASSPQAGSGYTF
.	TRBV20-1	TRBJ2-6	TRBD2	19	CSAPGLAGVPASGANVLTF
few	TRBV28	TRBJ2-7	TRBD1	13	CASSLGTDYEQYF
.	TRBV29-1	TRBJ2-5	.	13	CSVAHKDGETQYF
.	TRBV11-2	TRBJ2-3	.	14	CASSLDGSADTQYF
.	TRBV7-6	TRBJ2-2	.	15	CASSLHGPNTGELFF
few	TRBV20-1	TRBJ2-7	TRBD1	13	CSAETGGGYEQYF
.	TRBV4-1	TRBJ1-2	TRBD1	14	CASSRDRGMDGYTF
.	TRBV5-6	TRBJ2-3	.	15	CASTPQAVRTDTQYF
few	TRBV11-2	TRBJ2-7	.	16	CASSLEVAVRFKEQYF